The entry below gives a single T cell receptor (beta chain) sequence along with its context. Its antigen target is currently unknown. No much larger clonotype is one base removed from it; base qualities were not supplied. The entry originates in a study of patients and donors after allogeneic stem cell transplantation (dated by TCRdb to 2020 to 2022). Library preparation used RT-PCR. Sequenced using a NextSeq 550. The public reads were reprocessed in TCRdb via fastp at Q25 and MiXCR, keeping in-frame beta chains. Records with the same CDR3 protein are collapsed into one entry carrying the most frequent genes and DNA. For this sample the table gives approximately 430,000 distinct CDR3 sequences, of which 16% were detected only once. The ten largest clones add up to 6% to 8% of the sample. Sequencing input: blood, either unsorted or a sorted T cell fraction (not recorded which). The receptor's source is a human donor who was either an allogeneic HSCT recipient or a stem cell or donor lymphocyte infusion donor (not recorded which). It is not recorded whose cells these are; they may come from a transplant donor.

The CDR3 reads CASSLAYGVDQPQHF. At the DNA level, the sequence is TGTGCCAGCAGCTTAGCCTACGGGGTCGACCAGCCCCAGCATTTT. Recombination joined TRBV7-8 with TRBJ1-5, with the D gene not confidently named. A distance of 13 bases separates the germline ends of V and J, which lose 0 bases and 7 bases respectively. The germline V gene sets CDR1 to SGHVS and CDR2 to FQNEAQ. Inclusive of the bounding cysteine and phenylalanine, the CDR3 is 15 residues long. Only the CDR3 region is kept as DNA, spanning 45 bases read in frame from base 1.